This T cell receptor (beta chain) was sequenced during a study of blood T cells in healthy people across ages. The CDR3 sequence is 15 residues long. The V and J ends lost 6 bases and 7 bases respectively, with 18 bases between them. Germline CDR1 and CDR2: MNHEY and SVGEGT. The authors ran a second PCR of roughly 6 to 12 cycles using a sample-barcoded 5' primer and a J-beta primer mix. From the 5' RACE reads, TCRdb called clonotypes with MiXCR, one entry per CDR3 protein. Among some 640,000 distinct CDR3 sequences listed, approximately 30% were seen once. This chain links TRBV6-2 or TRBV6-3 with TRBJ2-2; possible D gene TRBD1, 5 bases. Sample: blood. The TCR originated in a woman over 75 in good health. The CDR3 is CASSRRGRESGELFF. CDR3 in DNA: TGTGCCAGCAGCAGAAGGGGAAGGGAAAGCGGGGAGCTGTTTTTT.